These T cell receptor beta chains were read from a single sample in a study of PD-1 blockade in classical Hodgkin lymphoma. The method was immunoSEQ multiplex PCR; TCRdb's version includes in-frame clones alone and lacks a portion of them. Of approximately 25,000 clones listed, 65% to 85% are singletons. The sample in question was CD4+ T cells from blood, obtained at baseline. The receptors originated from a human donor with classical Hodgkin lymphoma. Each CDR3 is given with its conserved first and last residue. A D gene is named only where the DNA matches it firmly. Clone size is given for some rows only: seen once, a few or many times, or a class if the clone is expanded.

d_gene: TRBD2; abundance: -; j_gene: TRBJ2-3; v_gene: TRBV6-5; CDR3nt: TGTGCCAGCAGGCCCTTAGCGGGGGGTGCAGATACGCAGTATTTT; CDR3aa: CASRPLAGGADTQYF
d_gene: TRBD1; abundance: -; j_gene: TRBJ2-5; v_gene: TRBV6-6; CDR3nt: TGTGCCAGCAGTCGACAGGGGGACGGGACCCAGTACTTC; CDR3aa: CASSRQGDGTQYF
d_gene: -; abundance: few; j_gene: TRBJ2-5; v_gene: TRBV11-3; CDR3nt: TGTGCCAGCAGCCCTCCAGAAGAGAGGGAGACCCAGTACTTC; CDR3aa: CASSPPEERETQYF
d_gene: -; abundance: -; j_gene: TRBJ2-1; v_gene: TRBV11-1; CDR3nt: TGTGCCTCGGGGCAGGGGACTTACAATGAGCAGTTCTTC; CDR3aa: CASGQGTYNEQFF
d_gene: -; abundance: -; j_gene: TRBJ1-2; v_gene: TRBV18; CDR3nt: TGTGCCAGCTCACCATCGGAGGAATTCCATGGCTACACCTTC; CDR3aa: CASSPSEEFHGYTF
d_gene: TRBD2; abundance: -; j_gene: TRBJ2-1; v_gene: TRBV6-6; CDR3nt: TGTGCCAGCAGTGGGACTAGCGGGGTGAGCAATGAGCAGTTCTTC; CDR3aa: CASSGTSGVSNEQFF
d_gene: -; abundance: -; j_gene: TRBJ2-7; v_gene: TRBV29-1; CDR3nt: TGCAGCGTTGAAGGTGAGGGGACCTACGAGCAGTACTTC; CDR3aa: CSVEGEGTYEQYF
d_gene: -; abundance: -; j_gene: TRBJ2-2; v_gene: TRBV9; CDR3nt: TGTGCCAGCAGTGCTGTTAGCGGAAACACCGGGGAGCTGTTTTTT; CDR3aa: CASSAVSGNTGELFF
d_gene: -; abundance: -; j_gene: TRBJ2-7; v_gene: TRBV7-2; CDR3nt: TGTGCCAGCAGCCCCGCGGGTGGTGGATACGAGCAGTACTTC; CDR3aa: CASSPAGGGYEQYF
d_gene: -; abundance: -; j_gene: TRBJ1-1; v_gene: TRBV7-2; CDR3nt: TGTGCCAGCAGCCGGATGATGCCATCCGAGGGGGGAGCTTTCTTT; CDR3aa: CASSRMMPSEGGAFF
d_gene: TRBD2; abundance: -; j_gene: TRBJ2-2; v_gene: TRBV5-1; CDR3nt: TGCGCCAGCAGCTTGAGTGCGGGGGTGAGCACCGGGGAGCTGTTTTTT; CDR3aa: CASSLSAGVSTGELFF
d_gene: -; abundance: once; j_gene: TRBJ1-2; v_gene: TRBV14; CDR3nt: TGTGCCAGGAGGGGGGTGTATGGCTACACCTTC; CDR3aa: CARRGVYGYTF
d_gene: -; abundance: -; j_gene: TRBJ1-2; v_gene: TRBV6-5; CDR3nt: TGTGCCAGCAGTTACACCCGAGGCGGCTATGGCTACACCTTC; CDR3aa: CASSYTRGGYGYTF
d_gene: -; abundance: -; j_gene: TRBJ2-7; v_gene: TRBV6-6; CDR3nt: TGTGCCAGCAGTCACTCCTACGAGCAGTACTTC; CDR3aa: CASSHSYEQYF
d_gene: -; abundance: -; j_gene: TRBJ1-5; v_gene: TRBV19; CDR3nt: TGTGCGAGTAGTATCGGGGGCTATAGCAATCAGCCCCAGCATTTT; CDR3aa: CASSIGGYSNQPQHF
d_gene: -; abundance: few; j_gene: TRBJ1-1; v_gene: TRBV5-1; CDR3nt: TGCGCCAGCAGTATCTGGGCAGGGCAGAACACTGAAGCTTTCTTT; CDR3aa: CASSIWAGQNTEAFF
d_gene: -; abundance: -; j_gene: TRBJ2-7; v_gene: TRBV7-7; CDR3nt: TGTGCTAGCAGCTTAGATGGTTCGGCCGGCGAGCAGTACTTC; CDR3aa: CASSLDGSAGEQYF
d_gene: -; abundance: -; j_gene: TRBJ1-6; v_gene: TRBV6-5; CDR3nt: TGTGCCAGCAGTTACTCGTCATCATATAATTCACCCCTCCACTTT; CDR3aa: CASSYSSSYNSPLHF
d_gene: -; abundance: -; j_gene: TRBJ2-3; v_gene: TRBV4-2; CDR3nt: TGTGCCAGCAGCCGACAAGACGCGCCAGATACGCAGTATTTT; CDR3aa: CASSRQDAPDTQYF
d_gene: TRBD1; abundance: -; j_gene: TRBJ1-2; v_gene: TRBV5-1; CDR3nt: TGCGCCAGCAGCTTGGCATCCCAGGGGGGTGACTACACCTTC; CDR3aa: CASSLASQGGDYTF
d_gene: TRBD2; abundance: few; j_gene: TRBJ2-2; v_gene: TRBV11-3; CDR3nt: TGTGCCAGCAGCATTAGCGGGTTTTCGTCTGGGGAGCTGTTTTTT; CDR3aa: CASSISGFSSGELFF
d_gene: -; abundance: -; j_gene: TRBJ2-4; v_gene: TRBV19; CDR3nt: TGTGCCAGTAGTATAGGTAGTAGGGGGAGCATTCAGTACTTC; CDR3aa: CASSIGSRGSIQYF
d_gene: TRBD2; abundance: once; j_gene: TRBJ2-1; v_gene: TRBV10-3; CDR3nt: TGTGCCAGTGTTATGGGTAGCGGGGGTGTATACAATGAGCAGTTCTTC; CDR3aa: CASVMGSGGVYNEQFF
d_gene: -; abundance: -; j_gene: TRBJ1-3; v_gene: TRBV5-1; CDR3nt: TGCGCCAGCAGCTTGGTGCCGGTTTCAGGAAACACCATATATTTT; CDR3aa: CASSLVPVSGNTIYF
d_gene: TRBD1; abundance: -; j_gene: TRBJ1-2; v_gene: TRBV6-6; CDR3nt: TGTGCCAGCAGTTTGCCAAACACAGGGGGAGATGGCTACACCTTC; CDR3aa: CASSLPNTGGDGYTF
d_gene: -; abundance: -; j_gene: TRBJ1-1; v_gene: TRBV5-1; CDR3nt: TGCGCCAGCAGCCCGGCGGGGACTGAAGCTTTCTTT; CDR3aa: CASSPAGTEAFF
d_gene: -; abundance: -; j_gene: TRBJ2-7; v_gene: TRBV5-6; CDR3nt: TGTGCCAGCAGCTTGGGAACAGGTCACGAGCAGTACTTC; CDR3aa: CASSLGTGHEQYF
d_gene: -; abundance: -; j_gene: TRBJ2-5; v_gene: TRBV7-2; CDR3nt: TGTGCCAGCAGCTTATTTCCCCCGGGGAACCAAGAGACCCAGTACTTC; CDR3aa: CASSLFPPGNQETQYF
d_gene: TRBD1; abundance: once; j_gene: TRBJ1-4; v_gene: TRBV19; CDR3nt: TGTGCCAGTAGTATTGACAGGGCCGAAACTAATGAAAAACTGTTTTTT; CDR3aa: CASSIDRAETNEKLFF
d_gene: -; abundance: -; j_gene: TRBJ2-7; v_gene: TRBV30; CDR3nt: TGTGCCTGGAGTGTACCCCACCGGGGCGGGCAGTACTTC; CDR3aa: CAWSVPHRGGQYF
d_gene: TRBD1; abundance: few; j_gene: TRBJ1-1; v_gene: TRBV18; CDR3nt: TGTGCCAGCTCCAGGGACAGGGTTACTGAAGCTTTCTTT; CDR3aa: CASSRDRVTEAFF
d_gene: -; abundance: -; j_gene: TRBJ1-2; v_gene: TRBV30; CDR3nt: TGTGCCTGGAGCCCCGGGGGAGCATCGGGCTACACCTTC; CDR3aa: CAWSPGGASGYTF
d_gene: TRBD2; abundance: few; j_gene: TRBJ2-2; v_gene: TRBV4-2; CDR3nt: TGTGCCAGCAGCTACCAGCGGGGGAGCACCGGGGAGCTGTTTTTT; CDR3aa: CASSYQRGSTGELFF
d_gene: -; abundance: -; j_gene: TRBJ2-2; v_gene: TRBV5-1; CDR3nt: TGCGCCAGCAGCTTGGCCACCAGCGGACGGACCGGGGAGCTGTTTTTT; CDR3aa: CASSLATSGRTGELFF
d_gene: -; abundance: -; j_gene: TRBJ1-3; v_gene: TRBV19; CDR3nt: TGTGCCAGTAGGAAGACAGGCTCTGGAAACACCATATATTTT; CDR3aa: CASRKTGSGNTIYF
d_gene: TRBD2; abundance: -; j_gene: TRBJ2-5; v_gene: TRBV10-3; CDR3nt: TGTGCCATCAGTGAGGCGAAGGTCGGCGGGGTTAGCGGGGGGCGTCAAGAGACCCAGTACTTC; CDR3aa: CAISEAKVGGVSGGRQETQYF
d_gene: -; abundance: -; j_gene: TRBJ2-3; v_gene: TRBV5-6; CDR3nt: TGTGCCAGCAGCTTGGAGTCAGGGAACACAGATACGCAGTATTTT; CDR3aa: CASSLESGNTDTQYF
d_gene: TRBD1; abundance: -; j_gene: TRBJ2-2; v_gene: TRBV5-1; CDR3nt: TGCGCCAGCAGCCTCGGACAGGGGCAGGCCGGGGAGCTGTTTTTT; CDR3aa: CASSLGQGQAGELFF
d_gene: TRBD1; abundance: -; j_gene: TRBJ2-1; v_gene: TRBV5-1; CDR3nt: TGCGCCAGCAGCCGAGGACAGGGCAATGAGCAGTTCTTC; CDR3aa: CASSRGQGNEQFF
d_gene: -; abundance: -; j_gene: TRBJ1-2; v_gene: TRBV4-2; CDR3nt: TGTGCCAGCAGCCAAGATCGTAGGAGCTATGGCTACACCTTC; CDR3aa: CASSQDRRSYGYTF
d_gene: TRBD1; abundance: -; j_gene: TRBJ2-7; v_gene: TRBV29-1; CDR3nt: TGCAGCGTTGAACGGCAGGGGGTGGGCGAGCAGTACTTC; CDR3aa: CSVERQGVGEQYF
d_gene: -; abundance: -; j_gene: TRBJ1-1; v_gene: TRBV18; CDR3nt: TGTGCCAGCTCAGCAAGGGCCGAAGCTTTCTTT; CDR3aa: CASSARAEAFF
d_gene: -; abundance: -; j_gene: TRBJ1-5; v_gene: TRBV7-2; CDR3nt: TGTGCCAGCAGCTTAGCGTCAAGAGGGAAGCCCCAGCATTTT; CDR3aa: CASSLASRGKPQHF
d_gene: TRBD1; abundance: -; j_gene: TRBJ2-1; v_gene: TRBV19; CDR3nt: TGTGCCACCCGACAGGGTGCCTACAATGAGCAGTTCTTC; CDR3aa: CATRQGAYNEQFF